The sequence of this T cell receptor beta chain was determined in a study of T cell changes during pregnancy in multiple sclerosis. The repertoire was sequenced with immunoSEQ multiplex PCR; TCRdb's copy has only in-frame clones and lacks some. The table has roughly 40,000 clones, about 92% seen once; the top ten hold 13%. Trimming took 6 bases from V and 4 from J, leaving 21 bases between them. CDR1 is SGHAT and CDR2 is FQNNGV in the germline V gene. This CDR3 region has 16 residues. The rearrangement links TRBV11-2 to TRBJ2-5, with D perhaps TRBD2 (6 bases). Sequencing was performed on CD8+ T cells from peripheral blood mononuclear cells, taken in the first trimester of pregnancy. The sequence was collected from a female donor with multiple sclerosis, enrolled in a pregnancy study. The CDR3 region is CASSEKWAGLAETQYF. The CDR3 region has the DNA TGTGCCAGCAGTGAAAAGTGGGCGGGGTTGGCAGAGACCCAGTACTTC.